These T cell receptor beta chains were read from a single sample in a study of response to subunit inactivated influenza vaccine. TCRdb reprocessed the RT-PCR reads via MiXCR and lists one record per CDR3 protein. This sample has about 520,000 distinct CDR3 sequences, with approximately 7.8% found just once. This specimen was PBMCs from blood, taken 23 months after vaccination. The source of these receptors is a man aged 50-75 years who received an inactivated influenza vaccine. Both conserved end residues are part of each CDR3. The D gene is left open where the match is weak. The size entry is marked missing in some rows and otherwise reads once, few, many or a size class.

V,size,J,D,length,DNA,CDR3
TRBV18,many,TRBJ1-3,.,15,TGTGCCAGCTCACCATTGCCGAACCCTGGAAACACCATATATTTT,CASSPLPNPGNTIYF
TRBV7-3,many,TRBJ2-3,.,15,TGTGCCAGCAGCTTGAGGGGTTTTAGCACAGATACGCAGTATTTT,CASSLRGFSTDTQYF
TRBV9,many,TRBJ2-2,.,13,TGTGCCAGCAGTCTCTATAACACCGGGGAGCTGTTTTTT,CASSLYNTGELFF
TRBV7-8,few,TRBJ1-2,TRBD1,16,TGTGCCAGCAGCTTAGGTTGGGACAGGGGATACGGTGGCTACACCTTC,CASSLGWDRGYGGYTF
TRBV6-2/TRBV6-3,few,TRBJ2-3,TRBD2,20,TGTGCCAGCAGTTACTCGAGTGTTTTGGGTAGCGGGAGGGAGTTAGATACGCAGTATTTT,CASSYSSVLGSGRELDTQYF
TRBV6-5,few,TRBJ1-2,TRBD1,15,TGTGCCAGCAGTTACGCCGGGACAGGGTTCAATGGCTACACCTTC,CASSYAGTGFNGYTF
TRBV7-2,many,TRBJ2-1,.,13,TGTGCCAGCAGCTTAGACACCTACAATGAGCAGTTCTTC,CASSLDTYNEQFF
TRBV3-1,few,TRBJ2-1,TRBD1,18,TGTGCCAGCAGCCAAGATTCGGGACAGGGTGGTTCCTACAATGAGCAGTTCTTC,CASSQDSGQGGSYNEQFF
TRBV12-3/TRBV12-4,.,TRBJ1-6,TRBD1,14,TGTGCCAGCAGTTTGGAAAGGGGGCTTTCACCCCTCCACTTT,CASSLERGLSPLHF
TRBV7-9,.,TRBJ1-6,.,13,TGTGCCAGCAGCCCAACAGGGAATTCACCCCTCCACTTT,CASSPTGNSPLHF
TRBV2,few,TRBJ2-7,.,12,TGTGCCAGCAGTGATGAGAGTCGTATGCAGTACTTC,CASSDESRMQYF
TRBV5-1,many,TRBJ1-4,.,13,TGCGCCAGCAGCCGGGGGCTTAATGAAAAACTGTTTTTT,CASSRGLNEKLFF
TRBV6-2/TRBV6-3,few,TRBJ2-1,TRBD2,16,TGTGCCAGCAGCCGACTAGCGGGGGGATTTTACAATGAGCAGTTCTTC,CASSRLAGGFYNEQFF
TRBV20-1,many,TRBJ2-7,.,14,TGCAGTGCTAGAGGGACACTGAACTCCTACGAGCAGTACTTC,CSARGTLNSYEQYF
TRBV15,.,TRBJ1-1,.,14,TGTGCCACCAGCAGAGAGGGATCCTATACTGAAGCTTTCTTT,CATSREGSYTEAFF
TRBV27,.,TRBJ2-7,.,16,TGTGCCAGCAGTCTCTTTCCAGGAGGGCCTATTTACGAGCAGTACTTC,CASSLFPGGPIYEQYF
TRBV6-1,few,TRBJ1-4,TRBD1,14,TGTGCCAGCTCGGGACAGTTGGTCGTGTATCAACTGTTTTTT,CASSGQLVVYQLFF
TRBV6-5,few,TRBJ2-3,.,14,TGTGCCAGCAGTTCCGTGGGAGGGGGAGATACGCAGTATTTT,CASSSVGGGDTQYF
TRBV5-1,many,TRBJ2-1,TRBD2,15,TGCGCCAGCAGCTTGGGACTAGCGGGGGGGAATGAGCAGTTCTTC,CASSLGLAGGNEQFF
TRBV29-1,few,TRBJ2-3,.,15,TGCAGCGCCCAATTAGGGACACTGGAGGCAGATACGCAGTATTTT,CSAQLGTLEADTQYF
TRBV20-1,few,TRBJ1-2,.,14,TGCAGTGCTAGAGTGGTAGGGGTTAACTATGGCTACACCTTC,CSARVVGVNYGYTF
TRBV12-3/TRBV12-4,few,TRBJ2-6,.,14,TGTGCCAGCAGCGACCACTCTGGGGCCAACGTCCTGACTTTC,CASSDHSGANVLTF
TRBV24-1,few,TRBJ2-2,.,14,TGTGCCACCAGTGATCGGGGGGCTAGCGGGGAGCTGTTTTTT,CATSDRGASGELFF
TRBV5-6,many,TRBJ2-1,TRBD2,16,TGTGCCAGCAGCCGAAAGGGACTAGCGGGAGTCAATGAGCAGTTCTTC,CASSRKGLAGVNEQFF
TRBV20-1,.,TRBJ1-2,TRBD1,18,TGCAGTGCTAGGCAAACTGGACAGGGCCCCTTTACCCACTATGGCTACACCTTC,CSARQTGQGPFTHYGYTF
TRBV20-1,many,TRBJ1-2,.,12,TGCAGTGCGACCGGACAGAACTATGGCTACACCTTC,CSATGQNYGYTF
TRBV29-1,.,TRBJ2-1,.,20,TGCAGCGTTGAAACTAGCACCGACTTCCAGGGAATCGGCTCCTACAATGAGCAGTTCTTC,CSVETSTDFQGIGSYNEQFF
TRBV9,many,TRBJ2-1,TRBD2,14,TGTGCCAGCAGCGTTACTAGCGGAGAAATGGAGCAGTTCTTC,CASSVTSGEMEQFF
TRBV12-3/TRBV12-4,.,TRBJ2-2,.,13,TGTGCCAGCAGTCTCAATTGGGACGGGGAGCTGTTTTTT,CASSLNWDGELFF
TRBV20-1,few,TRBJ1-1,.,14,TGCAGTGCTAGGCCCTGGTCCCGGAACACTGAAGCTTTCTTT,CSARPWSRNTEAFF
TRBV4-3,.,TRBJ2-5,.,13,TGCGCCAGCAGCCTAGAAGCCCAAGAGACCCAGTACTTC,CASSLEAQETQYF
TRBV7-2,many,TRBJ2-1,TRBD2,15,TGTGCCAGCACCCCGGGACTAGCGGGTTGGACTGAGCAGTTCTTC,CASTPGLAGWTEQFF
TRBV2,.,TRBJ2-3,.,13,TGTGCCAGCACCCTAGAGAGCACAGATACGCAGTATTTT,CASTLESTDTQYF
TRBV4-3,few,TRBJ2-3,.,14,TGCGCCAGCAGCCAAGAACCGGGGGCAGATACGCAGTATTTT,CASSQEPGADTQYF
TRBV10-3,.,TRBJ2-1,TRBD2,14,TGTGCCACCCTTGGGGGGGACTCCTACAATGAGCAGTTCTTC,CATLGGDSYNEQFF
TRBV9,.,TRBJ1-6,.,15,TGTGCCAGCAGCGTATATGACAGTCAGAATTTACCCCTCCACTTT,CASSVYDSQNLPLHF
TRBV10-3,.,TRBJ1-2,.,13,TGTGCCATCAGACCACAGGAGAACTATGGCTACACCTTC,CAIRPQENYGYTF
TRBV5-1,.,TRBJ2-5,.,15,TGCGCCAGCAGCTTGGGGGCGGGGCCCCAAGAGACCCAGTACTTC,CASSLGAGPQETQYF
TRBV10-3,few,TRBJ2-7,.,12,TGTGCCATCAGTGAGTCGGGACGAGAGCAGTACTTC,CAISESGREQYF
TRBV20-1,few,TRBJ2-3,.,16,TGCAGTGCTAGAGATCTACAGCACCAAGGCACAGATACGCAGTATTTT,CSARDLQHQGTDTQYF
TRBV25-1,few,TRBJ2-5,.,18,TGTGCCAGCAGTGATTCTCCTAAATTGACAGGCGGTTGGGGAACCCAGTACTTC,CASSDSPKLTGGWGTQYF
TRBV6-2/TRBV6-3,.,TRBJ1-4,.,14,TGTGCCACCGCGGTACACCTCGATGGTGGAAAACTGTTTTTT,CATAVHLDGGKLFF
TRBV13,.,TRBJ2-7,.,15,TGTGCCAGCAGCTCCGAGACGGACTCGCCCTACGAGCAGTACTTC,CASSSETDSPYEQYF
TRBV20-1,few,TRBJ2-5,TRBD2,15,TGCAGTGCTAGTGAGGCACCTAGCGGAATGGAGACCCAGTACTTC,CSASEAPSGMETQYF
TRBV7-2,.,TRBJ2-7,TRBD2,14,TGTGCCAGCAGCCCCCGCGGGACTAGCTACGAGCAGTACTTC,CASSPRGTSYEQYF
TRBV29-1,few,TRBJ2-3,TRBD1,13,TGCAGCGTTAAGGACAGGGTCCCAGATACGCAGTATTTT,CSVKDRVPDTQYF
TRBV29-1,few,TRBJ2-1,.,15,TGCAGCGCAGGCGAGGGCCGCGGGTCCTACAATGAGCAGTTCTTC,CSAGEGRGSYNEQFF
TRBV6-2/TRBV6-3,.,TRBJ2-1,.,13,TGTGCCAGCAGGGGGGCGATGGGATATGAGCAGTTCTTC,CASRGAMGYEQFF
TRBV20-1,many,TRBJ1-2,TRBD1,13,TGCAGTGCTACGGACAGGAACCGTTGGGTGGTCACCTTC,CSATDRNRWVVTF
TRBV7-2,many,TRBJ2-3,TRBD1,17,TGTGCCAGCAGCTCCCGGGGGACAGGGACGAATTCCGTAACGCAGTATTTT,CASSSRGTGTNSVTQYF
TRBV2,.,TRBJ1-2,.,14,TGTGCCAGCAGTGAAGGGCAGGCGATTTATGGCTACACCTTC,CASSEGQAIYGYTF
TRBV5-4,.,TRBJ2-3,TRBD2,18,TGTGCCAGCAGCTTGCCCTCTACTAGCGGGGGATACACAGATACGCAGTATTTT,CASSLPSTSGGYTDTQYF
TRBV12-3/TRBV12-4,.,TRBJ2-3,TRBD2,17,TGTGCCAGCAGTGGATTCCGACTAGCGGGAGCATTAGATACGCAGTATTTT,CASSGFRLAGALDTQYF
TRBV20-1,few,TRBJ1-6,.,14,TGCAGTGCCGGCCAGGGGCCGCGTGTTCATGTCCTCCACTTT,CSAGQGPRVHVLHF
TRBV20-1,many,TRBJ1-4,TRBD1,14,TGCAGTGCTCACTACAGGGGTGGGAATGAAAAACTGTTTTTT,CSAHYRGGNEKLFF